The 27 T cell receptor beta chains reported below all come from one sample, sequenced in a study of human T cells and chemical hapten exposure. TCRdb analysed the RACE reads with MiXCR anew, one entry per CDR3 protein. Among 60,000 to 80,000 distinct CDR3 sequences, about 31% were seen once, and the ten largest hold about 9%. Time point described: patch test 1, 2 weeks after DPC sensitization. Treatment given: therapeutic diphenylcyclopropenone sensitization with weekly scalp DPC. Sample: whole blood, taken in connection with sensitization to the hapten diphenylcyclopropenone (DPC). The receptor source for this set is a man aged 40-50 years with alopecia areata. Some clones in this sample may be carry-over from other donors' samples.

This clonotype has more than one count but fewer than ten. The chain is built from TRBV28 and TRBJ2-3; 8 nucleotides agree with TRBD1. Germline CDR1 MDHEN, CDR2 SYDVKM. This CDR3 has 16 amino acids. The J segment lost 0 bases and the V segment lost 5 bases, leaving 7 bases of the junction unmatched. CDR3 bases: TGTGCCAGCAGTAGGGGGACAGGATACAGCACAGATACGCAGTATTTT. This codes for CASSRGTGYSTDTQYF.

This clonotype occurred a few times. This rearrangement joins TRBV3-1 to TRBJ2-7; 8 bases fit TRBD1. Germline V lookup: CDR1 LGHDT, CDR2 YNNKEL (reference sequence). The CDR3 contains 15 residues. V dropped 0 bases and J dropped 5; count of bases not matched to a gene: 6. CDR3 bases: TGTGCCAGCAGCCAAGACAGGGGGCTGAGGAACGAGCAGTACTTC. Amino acid sequence: CASSQDRGLRNEQYF.

The gene calls are TRBV7-2 and TRBJ2-5; the match to TRBD2 covers 13 bases. The germline gives CDR1 SGHTA, CDR2 FQGNSA. The CDR3 has 17 residues. V lost 1 base, J lost 5 bases, and 7 bases stayed unmatched. The CDR3 sequence: CASSLGSGLAGVETQYF. The CDR3 DNA reads as TGTGCCAGCAGCTTAGGGTCAGGACTAGCGGGAGTTGAGACCCAGTACTTC.

The chain is built from TRBV20-1 and TRBJ2-7, with TRBD1 matching 10 bases. Trimming took 4 bases from V and 3 from J; bases not matched to a gene: 6. Germline V gives CDR1 DFQATT, CDR2 SNEGSKA (reference sequence). The CDR3 sequence is 14 residues long. The CDR3 protein is CSAIPGTGVYEQYF. The CDR3 nucleotides read TGCAGTGCTATCCCCGGGACAGGGGTCTACGAGCAGTACTTC.

The genes are TRBV27 and TRBJ2-7; 13 nucleotides line up with TRBD2. Germline-derived CDR1 and CDR2 are MNHEY and SMNVEV (reference sequence). This CDR3 has 16 residues. V lost 3 bases to trimming and J lost 2 bases; unmatched junction nucleotides: 4. CDR3 nucleotide sequence: TGTGCCAGCAGTTTCAGACTAGCGGGAGGACCCTACGAGCAGTACTTC. It is translated as CASSFRLAGGPYEQYF.

This clonotype was counted a few times. The chain recombines TRBV5-5 with TRBJ1-1; 7 bases agree with TRBD1. J lost 1 base, V lost 5 bases, and 14 bases had no gene match. This CDR3 spans 17 amino acids. Germline V gene data show CDR1 as SGHKS and CDR2 as YYEKEE (reference sequence). The CDR3, as DNA: TGTGCCAGCAGTTATCGCCAGACAGGGATCTCGAACACTGAAGCTTTCTTT. It translates to CASSYRQTGISNTEAFF.

This clonotype was picked up a small number of times. V usage is TRBV3-1 and J usage is TRBJ2-5; either TRBD1 or TRBD2 may fit D (6 bases each). Germline V lookup: CDR1 LGHDT, CDR2 YNNKEL (reference sequence). The CDR3 is 13 residues long. With 4 bases removed from V and 3 bases from J, the gap between germline ends came to 9 bases. The chain's CDR3 is CASSPGDKETQYF. CDR3 sequence (DNA): TGTGCCAGCAGCCCGGGGGACAAAGAGACCCAGTACTTC.

The rearrangement links TRBV7-2 to TRBJ2-5, with 8 bases identical to TRBD1. The CDR3 has 16 amino acids. Germline V gives CDR1 SGHTA, CDR2 FQGNSA. The V segment lost 6 bases and the J segment 5 bases; nucleotides outside the gene matches: 14. The CDR3 region has the DNA TGTGCCAGCAGACCAGGACAGGGCGTGCACGGGGAGACCCAGTACTTC. This codes for CASRPGQGVHGETQYF.

The rearrangement links TRBV13 to TRBJ2-1; 10 bases align to TRBD2. From germline, CDR1 is PRHDT and CDR2 FYEKMQ (reference sequence). The CDR3 covers 21 residues. The V and J ends lost 5 bases and 4 bases, in that order; junction bases with no gene match: 23. The CDR3 sequence: CASSLLITPFIAGGSYNEQFF. CDR3 bases: TGTGCCAGCAGCCTCCTAATCACCCCCTTTATAGCGGGAGGATCTTACAATGAGCAGTTCTTC.

Regarding this clonotype: Germline and junction disagree at one end, which may indicate a read error. This chain connects TRBV12-3 or TRBV12-4 to TRBJ1-5; D is undetermined. This CDR3 has 14 amino acids. The CDR3 DNA reads TGTGCCAGCAGTTTAGAAGGTGGCAATCAGCCCCAGAATTTT. This gives the protein CASSLEGGNQPQNF.

This clonotype was seen just once. The CDR3 region has the DNA TGTGCCAGCAGCTTAGCCCACCCGGGCCCTGAAGCTTTCTTT. Translation: CASSLAHPGPEAFF. The V call is TRBV7-6, the J call TRBJ1-1; D unclear. The V end was cut by 0 bases, the J end by 6 bases, with 11 bases between. The germline CDR1 and CDR2 sequences are SGHVS and FNYEAQ. The CDR3 runs to 14 residues.

This clonotype occurred a few times. The chain has TRBV25-1 and TRBJ2-7; D is possibly TRBD1 (5 bases). This CDR3 has 13 residues. Germline CDR1 reads MGHDK; CDR2 reads SYGVNS. V was clipped by 5 bases and J by 2 bases, with 10 bases between them. This chain's CDR3 is CASSPQVPYEQYF. CDR3 sequence (DNA): TGTGCCAGCAGTCCACAGGTTCCCTACGAGCAGTACTTC.

The chain combines TRBV5-1 with TRBJ1-2, with TRBD1 matching 8 bases. V shed 4 bases and J 8 bases; nucleotides not matched to a gene: 13. The V gene's germline CDR1 is SGHRS and CDR2 YFSETQ. This CDR3 has 15 amino acids. For the CDR3, the DNA is TGCGCCAGCAGCCCGGGACAGGCCCATGAGGGAGGCTACACCTTC. As protein: CASSPGQAHEGGYTF. The complete variable domain, with remaining parts taken from reference TRBV5-1 and TRBJ1-2, reads KAGVTQTPRYLIKTRGQQVTLSCSPISGHRSVSWYQQTPGQGLQFLFEYFSETQRNKGNFPGRFSGRQFSNSRSEMNVSTLELGDSALYLCASSPGQAHEGGYTFGSGTRLTVV.

This clonotype was found a few times. In DNA, the CDR3 is TGTGCCAGCAGTTTGGGGACTAGCGGGCACCTAGCCAAAAACATTCAGTACTTC. This gives the protein CASSLGTSGHLAKNIQYF. The rearrangement uses TRBV12-3 or TRBV12-4 and TRBJ2-4, with TRBD2 identical over 12 bases. The CDR3 contains 18 residues. V trimming: 3 bases; J trimming: 0 bases; junction bases outside the gene matches: 6.

V and J are TRBV24-1 and TRBJ2-6; D is tentatively TRBD1 or TRBD2 (5 bases each). CDR3 size: 17 residues. The V gene's germline CDR1 is KGHDR and CDR2 SFDVKD. V lost 4 bases to trimming and J lost 0 bases, with 12 bases between them. CDR3 DNA: TGTGCCACCAGTGAGGGGGACGGCTACTCTGGGGCCAACGTCCTGACTTTC. Its protein product is CATSEGDGYSGANVLTF.

The chain is built from TRBV12-3 or TRBV12-4 and TRBJ1-2; the match to TRBD1 covers 9 bases. The V segment lost 4 bases and the J segment 2 bases; nucleotides outside the gene matches: 5. The CDR3 has 15 amino acids. The CDR3 spells CASSYGTGSNYGYTF. The DNA of the CDR3 is TGTGCCAGCAGTTACGGGACAGGGTCAAACTATGGCTACACCTTC.

V usage is TRBV24-1 and J usage is TRBJ1-2; weak D call: TRBD1 (5 bases). CDR1 KGHDR and CDR2 SFDVKD come from the germline V gene. The CDR3 totals 13 residues. Trimming pared 3 bases from V and 7 bases from J, leaving 11 bases between. The CDR3 loop is CATSDIRQRGYTF. As DNA, the CDR3 is TGTGCCACCAGTGATATTAGACAGCGTGGCTACACCTTC.

The rearrangement links TRBV13 to TRBJ2-7; D gene ambiguous. The CDR3 runs 15 residues. The germline CDR1 and CDR2 sequences are PRHDT and FYEKMQ (reference sequence). Between the trimmed V and J ends, which lost 0 bases and 0 bases, there was a span of 9 bases. In DNA, the CDR3 is TGTGCCAGCAGCTTAGGGGCGCGGAGCTCCTACGAGCAGTACTTC. Its protein product is CASSLGARSSYEQYF.

This clonotype has just a few counts. The V call is TRBV19, the J call TRBJ2-7; perhaps TRBD2 as D (6 bases). The germline V gene has CDR1 LNHDA and CDR2 SQIVND (reference sequence). The CDR3 is 13 amino acids. V gave up 2 bases and J gave up 6 bases, with 11 bases separating them. The CDR3 sequence: CASSIRTNGEQYF. The CDR3 DNA is TGTGCCAGTAGTATACGGACTAATGGCGAGCAGTACTTC. Full variable domain (missing parts from reference TRBV19 and TRBJ2-7): DGGITQSPKYLFRKEGQNVTLSCEQNLNHDAMYWYRQDPGQGLRLIYYSQIVNDFQKGDIAEGYSVSREKKESFPLTVTSAQKNPTAFYLCASSIRTNGEQYFGPGTRLTVT.

This chain joins TRBV7-2 and TRBJ1-6; 7 bases map to TRBD1. Germline loops: CDR1 SGHTA, CDR2 FQGNSA. This CDR3 spans 12 amino acids. V was pared by 5 bases and J by 13 bases, with 5 bases of the junction left unmatched. The CDR3 DNA follows: TGTGCCAGCAGCCGACAGGGAGTCCCCCTCCACTTT. This codes for CASSRQGVPLHF.

This clonotype was counted a few times. V gene TRBV10-3 combines with J gene TRBJ2-1; 7 bases agree with TRBD2. CDR3 size: 15 residues. From germline, CDR1 is ENHRY and CDR2 SYGVKD. V lost 6 bases, J lost 8 bases, and 13 bases stayed unmatched. The CDR3 protein is CAISDPGRGKDEQFF. The CDR3 DNA follows: TGTGCCATCAGCGACCCAGGGAGGGGAAAAGATGAGCAGTTCTTC.

This clonotype was counted a few times. The V and J genes are TRBV20-1 and TRBJ2-3; 7 bases are shared with TRBD1. This CDR3 is 15 amino acids long. CDR1 DFQATT and CDR2 SNEGSKA come from the germline V gene (reference sequence). The J segment lost 4 bases and the V segment lost 4 bases, leaving 11 bases of the junction unmatched. DNA of the CDR3: TGCAGTGCTACCCTTCTTGACAGGGCGGCAGATACGCAGTATTTT. It yields the protein CSATLLDRAADTQYF.

This clonotype was detected a few times. This chain connects TRBV29-1 to TRBJ1-4; the match to TRBD1 covers 8 bases. This CDR3 comprises 14 residues. Looked up from germline, CDR1 is SQVTM and CDR2 is ANQGSEA. J gave up 7 bases and V 3 bases, and 7 bases lay outside the gene matches. In nucleotides, the CDR3 is TGCAGCGTTGATACCACAGGGGGAAGTGAAAAACTGTTTTTT. As protein: CSVDTTGGSEKLFF.

This clonotype appeared a few times. V usage is TRBV7-2 and J usage is TRBJ2-3; 9 bases map to TRBD2. The CDR3 loop spans 16 amino acids. CDR1 is SGHTA and CDR2 is FQGNSA in the germline V gene. With 1 base clipped from V and 6 bases from J, the junction kept 8 bases outside the gene matches. The CDR3 reads CASSLGGGRARDTQYF. The DNA of the CDR3 is TGTGCCAGCAGCTTAGGGGGCGGGAGGGCGAGGGATACGCAGTATTTT.

The chain is built from TRBV28 and TRBJ1-2; 7 bases are a match to TRBD1. The CDR3 has 13 amino acids. Germline CDR1 MDHEN, CDR2 SYDVKM. Trimming cost V 4 bases and J 4 bases; bases outside gene matches: 3. The CDR3, as DNA: TGTGCCAGCAGTTCTGGGACAGTCTATGGCTACACCTTC. This encodes CASSSGTVYGYTF.

The genes are TRBV7-9 and TRBJ1-6, with D tentatively TRBD1 (5 bases). Germline CDR1 SEHNR, CDR2 FQNEAQ (reference sequence). There are 13 residues in the CDR3. Trimming removed 6 bases from V and 6 bases from J, with 9 bases in between. The CDR3 here is CASRSGGNSPLHF. CDR3 nucleotide sequence: TGTGCCAGCAGGAGCGGGGGTAATTCACCCCTCCACTTT.

The gene calls are TRBV12-3 or TRBV12-4 and TRBJ2-5, with D possibly matching TRBD2 (6 bases). The V and J ends lost 6 bases and 4 bases respectively, with 15 bases between them. CDR3 length equals 14 residues. The CDR3 loop reads CASRANLGGETQYF. CDR3 sequence (DNA): TGTGCCAGCAGGGCGAATTTGGGAGGAGAGACCCAGTACTTC.